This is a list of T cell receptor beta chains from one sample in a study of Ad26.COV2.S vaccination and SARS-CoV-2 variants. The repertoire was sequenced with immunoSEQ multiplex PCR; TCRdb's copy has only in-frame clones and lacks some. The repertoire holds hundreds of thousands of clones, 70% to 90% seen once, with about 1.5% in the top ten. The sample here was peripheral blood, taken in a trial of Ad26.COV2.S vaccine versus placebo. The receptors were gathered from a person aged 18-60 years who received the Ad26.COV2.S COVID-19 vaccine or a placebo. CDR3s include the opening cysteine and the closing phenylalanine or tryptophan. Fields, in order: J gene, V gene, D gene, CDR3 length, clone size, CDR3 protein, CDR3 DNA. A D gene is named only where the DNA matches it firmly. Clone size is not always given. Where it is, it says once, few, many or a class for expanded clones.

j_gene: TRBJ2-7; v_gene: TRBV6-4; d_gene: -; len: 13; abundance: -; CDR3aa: CAGSVGLTYEQYF; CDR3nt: TGTGCCGGCTCCGTCGGGCTCACCTACGAGCAGTACTTC
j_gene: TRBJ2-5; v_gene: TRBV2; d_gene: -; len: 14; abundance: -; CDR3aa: CASSAGVLGETQYF; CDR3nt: TGTGCCAGCAGTGCGGGCGTCCTGGGAGAGACCCAGTACTTC
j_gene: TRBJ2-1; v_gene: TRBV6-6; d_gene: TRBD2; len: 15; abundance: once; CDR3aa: CASSTTSGWNNEQFF; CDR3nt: TGTGCCAGCAGTACGACTAGCGGGTGGAACAATGAGCAGTTCTTC
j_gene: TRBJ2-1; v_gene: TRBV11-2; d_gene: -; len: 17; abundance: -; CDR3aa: CASSLDRAGKRYNEQFF; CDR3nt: TGTGCCAGCAGCTTAGATCGTGCGGGAAAGAGGTACAATGAGCAGTTCTTC
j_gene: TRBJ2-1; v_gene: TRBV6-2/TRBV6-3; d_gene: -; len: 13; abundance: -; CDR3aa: CASSDLHLGGQFF; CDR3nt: TGTGCCAGCAGTGACCTACACCTAGGGGGGCAGTTCTTC
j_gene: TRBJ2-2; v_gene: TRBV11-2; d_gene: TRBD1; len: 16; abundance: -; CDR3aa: CASSPDRGQRTGELFF; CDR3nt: TGTGCCAGCAGCCCCGACAGGGGGCAACGCACCGGGGAGCTGTTTTTT
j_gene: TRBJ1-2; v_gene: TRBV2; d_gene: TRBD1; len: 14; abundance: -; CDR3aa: CASTGDRSNYGYTF; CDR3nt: TGTGCCAGCACCGGGGACAGATCTAACTATGGCTACACCTTC
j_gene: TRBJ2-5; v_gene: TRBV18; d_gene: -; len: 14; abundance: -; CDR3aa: CASSPSPAEETQYF; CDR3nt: TGTGCCAGCTCACCATCGCCCGCCGAGGAGACCCAGTACTTC
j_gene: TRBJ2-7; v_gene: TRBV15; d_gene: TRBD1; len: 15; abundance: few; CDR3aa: CATSRLPGQFYEQYF; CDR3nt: TGTGCCACCAGCAGACTTCCGGGACAGTTCTACGAGCAGTACTTC
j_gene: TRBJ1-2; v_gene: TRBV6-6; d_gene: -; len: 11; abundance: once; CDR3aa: CASSYLGGYTF; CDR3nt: TGTGCCAGCAGTTACCTGGGAGGCTACACCTTC
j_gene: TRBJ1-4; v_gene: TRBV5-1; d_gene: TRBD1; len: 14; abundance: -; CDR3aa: CASSYRGTNEKLFF; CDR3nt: TGCGCCAGCAGCTACAGGGGCACTAATGAAAAACTGTTTTTT
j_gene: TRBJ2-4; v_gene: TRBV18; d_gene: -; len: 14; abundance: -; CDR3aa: CASSPPQVQNIQYF; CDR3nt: TGTGCCAGCTCACCTCCCCAGGTCCAAAACATTCAGTACTTC
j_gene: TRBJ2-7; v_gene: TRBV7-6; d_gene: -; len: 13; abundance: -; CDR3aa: CASSAQETYEQYF; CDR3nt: TGTGCCAGCAGCGCACAGGAGACCTACGAGCAGTACTTC
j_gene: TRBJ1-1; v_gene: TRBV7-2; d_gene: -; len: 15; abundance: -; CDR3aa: CASSLAGGLNTEAFF; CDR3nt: TGTGCCAGCAGCTTAGCGGGGGGGTTGAACACTGAAGCTTTCTTT
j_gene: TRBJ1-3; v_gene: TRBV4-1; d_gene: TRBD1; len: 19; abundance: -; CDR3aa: CASSQVPRPNDRGGNTIYF; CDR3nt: TGCGCCAGCAGCCAAGTTCCACGTCCGAACGACAGGGGTGGAAACACCATATATTTT
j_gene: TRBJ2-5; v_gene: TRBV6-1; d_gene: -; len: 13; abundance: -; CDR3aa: CASSEPTPGTQYF; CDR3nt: TGTGCCAGCAGTGAACCGACCCCTGGAACCCAGTACTTC
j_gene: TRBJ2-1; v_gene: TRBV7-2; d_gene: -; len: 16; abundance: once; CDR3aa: CASSLAADSSYNEQFF; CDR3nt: TGTGCCAGCAGCTTAGCGGCGGACAGTTCCTACAATGAGCAGTTCTTC
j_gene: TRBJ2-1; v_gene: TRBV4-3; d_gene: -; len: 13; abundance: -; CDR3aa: CASSPWGDNEQFF; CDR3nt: TGCGCCAGCAGCCCCTGGGGGGACAATGAGCAGTTCTTC
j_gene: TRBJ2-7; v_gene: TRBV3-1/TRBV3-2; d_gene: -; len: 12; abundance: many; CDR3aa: CASSLTSYEQYF; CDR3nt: TGTGCCAGCAGCCTTACCTCCTACGAGCAGTACTTC